These 14 T cell receptor beta chains came from one sample sequenced in a study of PD-L1 blockade in urothelial cancer. Time point: peripheral blood 6 weeks after treatment start. The protocol was immunoSEQ multiplex PCR, while the TCRdb copy is restricted to in-frame clones and leaves out a portion. The repertoire holds around 50,000 clones, with about 85% as singletons. Specimen: PBMCs, collected around atezolizumab (anti-PD-L1) treatment. Every receptor here comes from a man between 50 and 59 years old with urothelial cancer.

CDR3 in amino acids: CASSSPLTATAGSREQFF. In nucleotides, the CDR3 is TGTGCCAGCAGCTCTCCCCTCACTGCGACGGCGGGGTCTCGAGAGCAGTTCTTC. This chain links TRBV27 with TRBJ2-1; D perhaps matches TRBD2 (6 bases). The germline V and J ends were trimmed by 6 bases and 10 bases, with 31 bases remaining between them. Germline loops: CDR1 MNHEY, CDR2 SMNVEV (reference sequence). The length of the CDR3 is 18 residues.

The rearrangement uses TRBV29-1 and TRBJ1-2; D may be TRBD1 (5 bases). The germline V gene has CDR1 SQVTM and CDR2 ANQGSEA. The V and J ends lost 6 bases and 2 bases respectively, with 13 bases between them. The CDR3 contains 13 residues. The CDR3 DNA sequence: TGCAGCGTCCTGGAGGGGCAGAACTATGGCTACACCTTC. Amino acids: CSVLEGQNYGYTF.

The CDR3 nucleotides read TGCGCCAGCAGCTTCTCGGGTCCTCAAGAGACCCAGTACTTC. Protein sequence: CASSFSGPQETQYF. The chain has TRBV5-1 and TRBJ2-5; D gene ambiguous. There are 14 residues in the CDR3. Germline values: CDR1 SGHRS, CDR2 YFSETQ. Deletions cut 2 bases from V and 2 bases from J, with 10 bases between.

This chain joins TRBV19 and TRBJ1-5; TRBD1 agrees at 7 bases. The trim removed 5 bases at V and 3 bases at J, leaving 10 bases unmatched. The CDR3 contains 16 residues. CDR1 is LNHDA, CDR2 SQIVND, per germline (reference sequence). CDR3 coding DNA: TGTGCCAGTAGTGGAGTGACAGGGACCTTCAATCAGCCCCAGCATTTT. Translation gives CASSGVTGTFNQPQHF.

The chain uses TRBV6-1 and TRBJ2-7, with TRBD2 as a possible D gene (7 bases). The CDR3 sequence is 15 residues long. Germline CDR1 MNHNS, CDR2 SASEGT. V was pared by 1 base and J by 4 bases, with 14 bases between. The CDR3 coding sequence is TGTGCCAGCAGTGAAGGGTGGGGGGGCCGATACGAGCAGTACTTC. Translation gives CASSEGWGGRYEQYF.

The chain carries TRBV28 and TRBJ1-5, with D possibly TRBD1 on 5 matching bases. The CDR3 contains 13 residues. In germline, CDR1 is MDHEN, CDR2 SYDVKM. Trimming stripped 6 bases from V and 4 bases from J, with 10 bases between. CDR3 in DNA: TGTGCCAGCAGAGGGGTTTTGAATCAGCCCCAGCATTTT. Its translation is CASRGVLNQPQHF.

The rearrangement uses TRBV9 and TRBJ2-7; 10 bases align to TRBD1. Germline CDR1 and CDR2: SGDLS and YYNGEE. V lost 2 bases to trimming and J lost 4 bases; unmatched junction nucleotides: 6. This CDR3 region has 15 residues. This CDR3 reads CASSVGGQGFYEQYF. As DNA, the CDR3 is TGTGCCAGCAGCGTGGGGGGACAGGGGTTTTACGAGCAGTACTTC.

The chain carries TRBV2 and TRBJ2-3, with TRBD2 identical over 11 bases. The germline V gene has CDR1 SNHLY and CDR2 FYNNEI. V lost 6 bases and J lost 3; bases outside the gene matches: 8. The CDR3 spans 16 residues. In DNA form, the CDR3 reads TGTGCCAGCAGGGTAACTAGCGGGAGTAAAACAGATACGCAGTATTTT. Its protein is CASRVTSGSKTDTQYF.

CDR3 region: CASSLDSSTDTQYF. Written as DNA, the CDR3 is TGCGCCAGCAGCTTGGATTCTAGCACAGATACGCAGTATTTT. The gene calls are TRBV5-1 and TRBJ2-3, with D unresolved. V lost 0 bases and J lost 0, with 5 bases in between. The CDR3 loop spans 14 amino acids. From germline, CDR1 is SGHRS and CDR2 YFSETQ. Combining the CDR3 with reference TRBV5-1 and TRBJ2-3 gives the whole variable domain KAGVTQTPRYLIKTRGQQVTLSCSPISGHRSVSWYQQTPGQGLQFLFEYFSETQRNKGNFPGRFSGRQFSNSRSEMNVSTLELGDSALYLCASSLDSSTDTQYFGPGTRLTVL.

The chain employs TRBV7-6 and TRBJ2-1; 15 bases are a match to TRBD2. J was trimmed by 8 bases and V by 5 bases; bases with no gene match: 4. The CDR3 has 15 residues. CDR1 is SGHVS and CDR2 is FNYEAQ in the germline V gene. CDR3 loop: CASSPGLAGGHEQFF. The CDR3 DNA reads TGTGCCAGCAGCCCGGGACTAGCGGGAGGTCATGAGCAGTTCTTC.

The genes are TRBV6-5 and TRBJ2-3; maybe TRBD2 (6 bases). Trimming stripped 2 bases from V and 2 bases from J, with 11 bases between. The CDR3 has 15 amino acids. Per the germline V gene, CDR1 is MNHEY and CDR2 is SVGAGI. The CDR3 region has the DNA TGTGCCAGCAGTTACGGGCGGGGAGACACAGATACGCAGTATTTT. It specifies CASSYGRGDTDTQYF.

CDR3 residues: CASSLGAGEQYF. Here the CDR3 DNA reads TGCGCCAGCAGCTTAGGGGCCGGCGAGCAGTACTTC. The chain is built from TRBV5-1 and TRBJ2-7; perhaps TRBD1 as D (5 bases). This CDR3 is 12 amino acids long. With 2 bases removed from V and 6 bases from J, the gap between germline ends came to 9 bases. Per the germline V gene, CDR1 is SGHRS and CDR2 is YFSETQ.

CDR3 loop: CASTFRQGSSPLHF. The CDR3 bases are TGTGCCAGCACCTTCAGACAGGGTTCCTCACCCCTCCACTTT. The chain joins TRBV6-5 to TRBJ1-6, with TRBD1 matching 7 bases. There are 14 residues in the CDR3. Germline CDR1 MNHEY, CDR2 SVGAGI. V was pared by 7 bases and J by 10 bases, with 10 bases of the junction left unmatched.

V is TRBV19 and J is TRBJ2-7, with a possible D match to TRBD2 (5 bases). The CDR3 is 12 residues long. With 0 bases removed from V and 7 bases from J, the gap between germline ends came to 7 bases. CDR1 and CDR2 from the germline V gene are LNHDA and SQIVND (reference sequence). CDR3 sequence: CASSIDRGEQYF. The CDR3, as DNA: TGTGCCAGTAGTATAGACCGAGGGGAGCAGTACTTC.